The clone carrying this TCR beta chain was counted between two and nine times. In the authors' workflow: Amplifying reference gene primers gave estimates of nucleated cell counts. Generated by immunoSEQ multiplex PCR, the TCRdb table keeps only in-frame clones and is missing some. V and J calls and clone size come straight from that table; D and trimming were deduced from the DNA. The sample records fewer than 100,000 clones, almost 85% being singletons. This CDR3 contains 15 residues. The V end was cut by 5 bases, the J end by 2 bases, with 15 bases between. The germline V gene encodes CDR1 SEHNR and CDR2 FQNEAQ (reference sequence). The sample comes from a study of blood T cell repertoires in COVID-19. Study-level background: Specimens from acute and convalescent COVID-19 originated in the United States, Italy and Spain. PBMCs, B-cell-depleted T cells, or T cells provided the cDNA or gDNA that made up the material.

Sequenced input: peripheral blood. The V and J genes are TRBV7-9 and TRBJ1-1, with D unresolved. This TCR derives from a man aged 50 to 59 with acute or convalescent COVID-19. CDR3 residues: CASSPRIHPNTEAFF. DNA for the CDR3: TGTGCCAGCAGCCCTCGAATACACCCTAACACTGAAGCTTTCTTT.